This T cell receptor (beta chain) was retrieved from a study of cytomegalovirus exposure and HLA in healthy donors. About the research overall: The same platform as the 650 to 700 first-cohort repertoires was used for the 120 or so validation repertoires, a later analysis reported.

The V end lost 4 bases, the J end lost 0 bases, and 16 bases lay between the germline ends. This CDR3 contains 17 residues. Germline V gene lookup returns CDR1 SGHRS and CDR2 YFSETQ. Study observations and caveats: Altogether, some 160 TCR beta chains were recorded as cytomegalovirus-associated. Most TCR sequences proved rare, with some public TCRs found in many donors.

Produced via immunoSEQ multiplex PCR; TCRdb's table is partial and in-frame only. This table holds some 200,000 clones, approximately 89% found once. As to this clone: Its antigen is still unknown.

This TCR was sampled from a man aged 30 to 45 in good health and CMV-seropositive. V gene TRBV5-1 combines with J gene TRBJ2-2, with D possibly being TRBD2 (5 bases). The material sequenced was PBMCs. CDR3 region: CASSRLGGFTNTGELFF. The CDR3 DNA is TGCGCCAGCAGCCGCTTAGGAGGTTTCACGAACACCGGGGAGCTGTTTTTT. The full variable domain, rest sourced from reference TRBV5-1 and TRBJ2-2, is KAGVTQTPRYLIKTRGQQVTLSCSPISGHRSVSWYQQTPGQGLQFLFEYFSETQRNKGNFPGRFSGRQFSNSRSEMNVSTLELGDSALYLCASSRLGGFTNTGELFFGEGSRLTVL.